This T cell receptor (beta chain) appears in the sequencing data of a study of T-cell reconstitution after alpha-beta-depleted transplantation in children. Findings and limits, study-wide: Several hundred expanded graft clones reportedly supplied alpha-beta T cells about two months after transplant. TCRbeta diversity was high at day 60 in some patients (a result of surviving recipient T cells and thymic progenitors). Newly generated T cells supplied most T-cell counts and diversity one year post-transplant.

This clonotype was seen only a few times. As yet, its antigen is unknown. Unique molecular identifiers tagged the TCRbeta library. TCRdb analysed the PCR reads with MiXCR anew, one entry per CDR3 protein. The sample has about 830,000 distinct CDR3 sequences; around 15% are singletons. This receptor was obtained from a male patient under 18 who had a stem cell transplant for acute lymphoblastic leukemia, so the T cells may come from the graft donor. The specimen comprised PBMCs, mostly from graft donor cells, sampled 360 days after TCRalphabeta/CD19-depleted stem cell transplant.

CDR3 sequence (DNA): TGCGCCAGCAGCCAACCAAAAAGGGGGCTCTACGAGCAGTACTTC. As protein: CASSQPKRGLYEQYF. The chain is built from TRBV4-1 and TRBJ2-7, with 7 positions matching TRBD1. The J segment lost 3 bases and the V segment lost 2 bases, leaving 7 bases of the junction unmatched. Germline CDR1 is MGHRA and CDR2 is YSYEKL. The CDR3 has 15 amino acids.